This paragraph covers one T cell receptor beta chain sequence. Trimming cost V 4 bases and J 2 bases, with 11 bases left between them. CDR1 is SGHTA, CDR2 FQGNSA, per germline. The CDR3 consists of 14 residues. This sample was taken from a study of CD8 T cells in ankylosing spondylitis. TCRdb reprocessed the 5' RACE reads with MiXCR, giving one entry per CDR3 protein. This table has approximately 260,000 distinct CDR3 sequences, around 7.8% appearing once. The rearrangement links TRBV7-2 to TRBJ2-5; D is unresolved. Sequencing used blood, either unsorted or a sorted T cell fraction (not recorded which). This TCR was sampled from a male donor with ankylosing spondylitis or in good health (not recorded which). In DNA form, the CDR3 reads TGTGCCAGCAGCTCCAAAGGGCTTCAAGAGACCCAGTACTTC. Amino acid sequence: CASSSKGLQETQYF.